These 12 T cell receptor beta chains were all obtained from the same sample, sequenced in a study of T cells after yellow fever vaccination. TCRdb analysed the 5' RACE reads with MiXCR anew, one entry per CDR3 protein. The sample carries some 220,000 distinct CDR3 sequences, approximately 3% recorded once. The source was CD4+ T cells sorted from PBMCs, collected 10 days after the yellow fever booster vaccination. The source is a man aged 18 to 29 who received the YFV17D yellow fever vaccine.

The chain links TRBV6-5 to TRBJ2-1; 7 bases line up with TRBD1. J was trimmed by 2 bases and V by 6 bases; bases with no gene match: 7. Germline V gene data show CDR1 as MNHEY and CDR2 as SVGAGI. The CDR3 spans 15 residues. The CDR3 nucleotides read TGTGCCAGCAGGACGACAGGGATCGCCTACAATGAGCAGTTCTTC. It is translated as CASRTTGIAYNEQFF.

The rearrangement links TRBV4-2 to TRBJ2-3; D perhaps matches TRBD2 (6 bases). The germline gives CDR1 LGHNA, CDR2 YNFKEQ. V lost 1 base and J lost 0, with 20 bases in between. The CDR3 has 19 amino acids. The CDR3 loop reads CASSQATHFGGGSTDTQYF. Here the CDR3 DNA reads TGTGCCAGCAGCCAAGCTACACATTTCGGGGGTGGGAGCACAGATACGCAGTATTTT.

The gene calls are TRBV18 and TRBJ1-5, with D possibly TRBD1 on 5 matching bases. CDR1 is KGHSH and CDR2 is LQKENI in the germline V gene. V lost 3 bases and J 12 bases, leaving 18 bases between the germline ends. This CDR3 contains 14 residues. Here the CDR3 DNA reads TGTGCCAGCTCACCCCTCGGCGGGGCCGGCGGCCAGCATTTT. Translated, it gives CASSPLGGAGGQHF.

This clonotype was picked up many times. The V and J genes are TRBV20-1 and TRBJ2-1, with 9 bases fitting TRBD1. In germline, CDR1 is DFQATT, CDR2 SNEGSKA (reference sequence). V lost 6 bases, J lost 7 bases, and 10 bases stayed unmatched. CDR3 length: 14 residues. CDR3 coding DNA: TGCAGTGCGGAAGACGGGACAGGGTTGAATGAGCAGTTCTTC. Its translation is CSAEDGTGLNEQFF.

This rearrangement joins TRBV15 to TRBJ1-2, with D unclear. Looked up from germline, CDR1 is LNHNV and CDR2 is YYDKDF (reference sequence). The V end lost 0 bases, the J end lost 8 bases, and 10 bases lay between the germline ends. The CDR3 contains 13 residues. CDR3 sequence (DNA): TGTGCCACCAGCAGAGATCTGAGGTCCGGCTACACCTTC. Its translation: CATSRDLRSGYTF.

The table lists this clonotype with many counts. The CDR3 DNA reads TGTGCCAGCAGGGGGCAGGGGAATTCACCCCTCCACTTT. This sequence encodes CASRGQGNSPLHF. V and J are TRBV6-6 and TRBJ1-6; D possibly corresponds to TRBD1 (6 bases). The CDR3 is made up of 13 amino acids. The V and J ends lost 6 bases and 7 bases respectively, with 10 bases between them. In germline, CDR1 is MNHNY, CDR2 SVGAGI (reference sequence).

This clonotype was detected many times. The V gene is TRBV28, the J gene TRBJ1-5, with D unresolved. Germline CDR1 MDHEN, CDR2 SYDVKM. V shed 7 bases and J shed 8 bases, with 12 bases lying between them. This CDR3 is 12 amino acids long. CDR3 nucleotides: TGTGCCAGCATGGAGAATTTGGAGCCCCAGCATTTT. Translation: CASMENLEPQHF.

The gene calls are TRBV20-1 and TRBJ1-1; D remains unclear. V dropped 2 bases and J dropped 1 base, with 5 bases sitting between them. Germline values: CDR1 DFQATT, CDR2 SNEGSKA (reference sequence). The CDR3 contains 12 residues. For the CDR3, the DNA is TGCAGTGCTAGACACCCGAACACTGAAGCTTTCTTT. Amino acids: CSARHPNTEAFF.

The sample holds a few counts of this clonotype. V is TRBV28 and J is TRBJ2-5; D perhaps matches TRBD2 (7 bases). CDR3 length: 13 amino acids. V was clipped by 3 bases and J by 7 bases, with 12 bases between them. Germline CDR1 MDHEN, CDR2 SYDVKM. CDR3: CASSLRGLGTQYF. As DNA, the CDR3 is TGTGCCAGCAGTTTGCGGGGGCTCGGGACCCAGTACTTC.

This clonotype was observed at least ten times. V usage is TRBV4-2 and J usage is TRBJ1-2, with 8 bases matching TRBD1. Germline lookup yields CDR1 LGHNA and CDR2 YNFKEQ. The V and J ends lost 3 bases and 4 bases, in that order; junction bases with no gene match: 13. This CDR3 is built from 17 residues. The CDR3: CASSHKGIGQGIYGYTF. As DNA, the CDR3 is TGTGCCAGCAGCCATAAAGGAATAGGACAGGGCATCTATGGCTACACCTTC.

This clonotype was counted a few times. The rearrangement uses TRBV2 and TRBJ2-1; TRBD1 agrees at 9 bases. J was trimmed by 5 bases and V by 6 bases; bases with no gene match: 8. Per germline, CDR1 SNHLY and CDR2 FYNNEI. The CDR3 extends over 15 amino acids. The CDR3: CASRMDRGGHNEQFF. In DNA, the CDR3 is TGTGCCAGCAGGATGGACAGGGGTGGACACAATGAGCAGTTCTTC.

A word on this clonotype: Germline is not matched at one junction end, which may reflect a read error. The chain couples TRBV12-3 or TRBV12-4 to TRBJ1-5; D remains ambiguous. This CDR3 region has 16 residues. This CDR3 is CASSFLGPISNQPEHF. The CDR3 DNA sequence: TGTGCCAGCAGTTTTCTAGGGCCGATCTCCAATCAGCCCGAGCATTTT.